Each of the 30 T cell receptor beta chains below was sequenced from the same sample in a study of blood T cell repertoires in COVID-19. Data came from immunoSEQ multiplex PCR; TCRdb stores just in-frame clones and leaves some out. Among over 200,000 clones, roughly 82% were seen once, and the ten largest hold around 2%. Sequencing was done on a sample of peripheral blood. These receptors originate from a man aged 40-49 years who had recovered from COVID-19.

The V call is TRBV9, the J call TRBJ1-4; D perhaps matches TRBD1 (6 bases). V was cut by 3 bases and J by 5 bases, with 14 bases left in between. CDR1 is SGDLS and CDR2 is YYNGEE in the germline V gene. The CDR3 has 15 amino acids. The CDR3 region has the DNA TGTGCCAGCAGCGAGGACAGCGGATACAATGAAAAACTGTTTTTT. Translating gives CASSEDSGYNEKLFF.

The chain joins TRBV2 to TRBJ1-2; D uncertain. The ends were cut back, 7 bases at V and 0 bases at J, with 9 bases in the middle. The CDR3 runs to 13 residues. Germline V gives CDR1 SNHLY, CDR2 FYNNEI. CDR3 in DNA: TGTGCCAGCATGAGGGAAACTAACTATGGCTACACCTTC. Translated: CASMRETNYGYTF.

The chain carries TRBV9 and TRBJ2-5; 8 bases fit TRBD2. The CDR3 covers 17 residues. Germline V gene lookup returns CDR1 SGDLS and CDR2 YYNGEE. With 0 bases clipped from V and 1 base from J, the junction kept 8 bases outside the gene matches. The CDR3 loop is CASSVAGSGGAQETQYF. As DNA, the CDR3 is TGTGCCAGCAGCGTAGCGGGGTCGGGAGGGGCCCAAGAGACCCAGTACTTC. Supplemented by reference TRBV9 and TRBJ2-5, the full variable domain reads DSGVTQTPKHLITATGQRVTLRCSPRSGDLSVYWYQQSLDQGLQFLIQYYNGEERAKGNILERFSAQQFPDLHSELNLSSLELGDSALYFCASSVAGSGGAQETQYFGPGTRLLVL.

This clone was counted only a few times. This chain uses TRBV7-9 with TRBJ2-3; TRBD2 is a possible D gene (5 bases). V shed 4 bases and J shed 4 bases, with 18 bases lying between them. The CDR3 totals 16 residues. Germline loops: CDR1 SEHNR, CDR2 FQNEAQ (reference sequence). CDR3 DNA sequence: TGTGCCAGCAGCTCGCGAGGGCGGAGTAGCTCAGATACGCAGTATTTT. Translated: CASSSRGRSSSDTQYF.

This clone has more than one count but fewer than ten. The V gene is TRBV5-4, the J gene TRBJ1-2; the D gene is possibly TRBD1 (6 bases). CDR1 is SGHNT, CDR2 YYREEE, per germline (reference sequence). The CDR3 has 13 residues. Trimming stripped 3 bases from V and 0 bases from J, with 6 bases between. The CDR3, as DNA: TGTGCCAGCAGCTGGGACACTAACTATGGCTACACCTTC. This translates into CASSWDTNYGYTF.

CDR3: CASGFLGAVEQFF. Written as DNA, the CDR3 is TGTGCCAGCGGGTTTTTAGGGGCCGTTGAGCAGTTCTTC. The chain joins TRBV7-2 to TRBJ2-1; maybe TRBD1 (5 bases). Trimming removed 8 bases from V and 9 bases from J, with 17 bases in between. Germline CDR1 SGHTA, CDR2 FQGNSA. This CDR3 region has 13 residues.

CDR3 sequence: CASRARDSGYNEQFF. DNA of the CDR3: TGTGCCAGTAGGGCCCGGGACTCCGGTTACAATGAGCAGTTCTTC. The chain carries TRBV19 and TRBJ2-1, with D tentatively TRBD2 (6 bases). Germline V lookup: CDR1 LNHDA, CDR2 SQIVND (reference sequence). This CDR3 region has 15 residues. The V end was cut by 6 bases, the J end by 4 bases, with 16 bases between.

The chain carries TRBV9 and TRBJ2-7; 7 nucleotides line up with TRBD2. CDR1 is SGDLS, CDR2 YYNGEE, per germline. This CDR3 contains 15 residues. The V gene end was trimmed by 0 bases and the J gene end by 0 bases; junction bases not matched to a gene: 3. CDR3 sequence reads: CASSVGLADSYEQYF. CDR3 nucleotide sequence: TGTGCCAGCAGCGTAGGGCTAGCGGACTCCTACGAGCAGTACTTC.

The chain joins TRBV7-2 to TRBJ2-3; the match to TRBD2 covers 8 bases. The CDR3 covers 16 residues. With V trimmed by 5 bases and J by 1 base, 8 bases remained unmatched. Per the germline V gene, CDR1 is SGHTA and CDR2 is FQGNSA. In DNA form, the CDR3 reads TGTGCCAGCAGCCCTGGACTAGCCACGGGCACAGATACGCAGTATTTT. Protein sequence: CASSPGLATGTDTQYF.

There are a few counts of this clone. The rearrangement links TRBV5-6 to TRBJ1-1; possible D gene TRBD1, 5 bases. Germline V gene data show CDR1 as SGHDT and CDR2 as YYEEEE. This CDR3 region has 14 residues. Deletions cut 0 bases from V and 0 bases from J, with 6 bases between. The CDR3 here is CASSLAGMNTEAFF. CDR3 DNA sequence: TGTGCCAGCAGCTTGGCAGGGATGAACACTGAAGCTTTCTTT. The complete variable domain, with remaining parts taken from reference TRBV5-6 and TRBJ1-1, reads DAGVTQSPTHLIKTRGQQVTLRCSPKSGHDTVSWYQQALGQGPQFIFQYYEEEERQRGNFPDRFSGHQFPNYSSELNVNALLLGDSALYLCASSLAGMNTEAFFGQGTRLTVV.

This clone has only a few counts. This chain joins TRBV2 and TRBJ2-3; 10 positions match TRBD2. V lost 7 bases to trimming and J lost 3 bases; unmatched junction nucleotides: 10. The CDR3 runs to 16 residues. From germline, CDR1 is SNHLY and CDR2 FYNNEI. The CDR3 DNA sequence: TGTGCCAGCAACAACCAGCGGGGGGGCCAAACAGATACGCAGTATTTT. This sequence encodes CASNNQRGGQTDTQYF.

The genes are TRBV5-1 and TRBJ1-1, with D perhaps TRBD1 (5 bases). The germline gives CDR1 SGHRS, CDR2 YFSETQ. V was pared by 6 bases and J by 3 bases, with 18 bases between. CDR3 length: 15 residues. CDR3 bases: TGCGCCAGCACCCTAGGAGGGGCCCCGGACACTGAAGCTTTCTTT. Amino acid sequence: CASTLGGAPDTEAFF.

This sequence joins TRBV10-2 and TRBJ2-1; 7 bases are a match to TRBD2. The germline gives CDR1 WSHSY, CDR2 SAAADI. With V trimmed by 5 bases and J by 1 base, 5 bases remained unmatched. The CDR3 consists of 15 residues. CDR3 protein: CASSKTSASYNEQFF. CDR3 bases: TGCGCCAGCAGTAAAACTAGCGCGTCCTACAATGAGCAGTTCTTC.

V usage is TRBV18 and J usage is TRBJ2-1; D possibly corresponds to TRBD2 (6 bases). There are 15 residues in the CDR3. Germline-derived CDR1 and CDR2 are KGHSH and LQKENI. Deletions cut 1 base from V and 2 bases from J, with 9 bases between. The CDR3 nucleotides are TGTGCCAGCTCACCACGGCGGGACCCCTACAATGAGCAGTTCTTC. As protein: CASSPRRDPYNEQFF.

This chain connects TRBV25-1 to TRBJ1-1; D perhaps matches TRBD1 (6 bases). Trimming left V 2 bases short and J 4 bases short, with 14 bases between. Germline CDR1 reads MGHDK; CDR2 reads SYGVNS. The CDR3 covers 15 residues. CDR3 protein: CASSEMQGMVTEAFF. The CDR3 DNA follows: TGTGCCAGCAGTGAAATGCAGGGGATGGTCACTGAAGCTTTCTTT.

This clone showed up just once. This CDR3 is CASSLSGRHNEQFF. In nucleotides, the CDR3 is TGTGCCAGCAGCTTGAGCGGGAGACACAATGAGCAGTTCTTC. The chain is built from TRBV5-6 and TRBJ2-1, with 8 bases identical to TRBD2. The V gene's germline CDR1 is SGHDT and CDR2 YYEEEE. CDR3 length: 14 amino acids. The V and J ends lost 1 base and 5 bases, in that order; junction bases with no gene match: 2.

CDR3 loop: CATSEASGDTQYF. As DNA, the CDR3 is TGTGCCACCAGTGAGGCGAGCGGGGATACGCAGTATTTT. J is TRBJ2-3 and V is TRBV24-1, with D possibly being TRBD2 (6 bases). The CDR3 extends over 13 amino acids. Deletions cut 4 bases from V and 6 bases from J, with 10 bases between. The V gene's germline CDR1 is KGHDR and CDR2 SFDVKD.

The CDR3 here is CAIIEDREVGELFF. The CDR3 coding sequence is TGTGCCATCATCGAGGACAGGGAGGTCGGGGAGCTGTTTTTT. The chain carries TRBV10-3 and TRBJ2-2, with 8 bases identical to TRBD1. CDR1 is ENHRY and CDR2 is SYGVKD in the germline V gene. V was clipped by 7 bases and J by 7 bases; unmatched bases: 8. The CDR3 loop spans 14 amino acids.

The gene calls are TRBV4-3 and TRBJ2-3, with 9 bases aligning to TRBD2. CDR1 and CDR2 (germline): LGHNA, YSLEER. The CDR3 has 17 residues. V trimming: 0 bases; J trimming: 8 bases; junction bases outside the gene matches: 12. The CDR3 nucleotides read TGCGCCAGCAGCCAAGACCGTAGCGGCGGGGGGGCCGGTACGCAGTATTTT. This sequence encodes CASSQDRSGGGAGTQYF.

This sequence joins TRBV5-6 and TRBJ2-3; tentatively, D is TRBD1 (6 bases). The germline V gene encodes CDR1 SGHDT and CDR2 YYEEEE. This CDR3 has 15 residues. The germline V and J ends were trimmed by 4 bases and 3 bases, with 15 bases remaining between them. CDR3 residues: CASSIDTTGTDTQYF. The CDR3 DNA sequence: TGTGCCAGCAGCATAGATACGACAGGTACAGATACGCAGTATTTT.

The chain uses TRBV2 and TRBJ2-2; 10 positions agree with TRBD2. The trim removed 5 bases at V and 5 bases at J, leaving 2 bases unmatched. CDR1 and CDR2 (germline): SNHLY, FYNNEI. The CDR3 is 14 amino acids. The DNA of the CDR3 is TGTGCCAGCAGTACTAGCGGGGTAACCGGGGAGCTGTTTTTT. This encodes CASSTSGVTGELFF.

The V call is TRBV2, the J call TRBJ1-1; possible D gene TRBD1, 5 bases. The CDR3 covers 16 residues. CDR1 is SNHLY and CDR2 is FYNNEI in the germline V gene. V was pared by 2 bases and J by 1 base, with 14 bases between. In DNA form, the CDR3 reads TGTGCCAGCAGTGAATTAGGGGCTGGGGCGAACACTGAAGCTTTCTTT. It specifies CASSELGAGANTEAFF.

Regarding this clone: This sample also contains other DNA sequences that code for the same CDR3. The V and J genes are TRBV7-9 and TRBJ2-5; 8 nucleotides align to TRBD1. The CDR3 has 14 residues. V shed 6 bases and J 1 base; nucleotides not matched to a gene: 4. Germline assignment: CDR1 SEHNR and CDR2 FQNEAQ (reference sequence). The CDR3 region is CASSLTGGQETQYF. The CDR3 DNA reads TGTGCCAGCAGTCTTACAGGGGGCCAAGAGACCCAGTACTTC.

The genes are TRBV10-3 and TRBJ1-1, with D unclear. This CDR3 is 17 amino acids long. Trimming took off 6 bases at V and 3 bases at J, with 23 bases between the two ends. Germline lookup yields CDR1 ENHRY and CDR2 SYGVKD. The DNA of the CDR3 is TGTGCCATCAGGCCGCCACTACGAGGCGGCGGGGACACTGAAGCTTTCTTT. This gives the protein CAIRPPLRGGGDTEAFF.

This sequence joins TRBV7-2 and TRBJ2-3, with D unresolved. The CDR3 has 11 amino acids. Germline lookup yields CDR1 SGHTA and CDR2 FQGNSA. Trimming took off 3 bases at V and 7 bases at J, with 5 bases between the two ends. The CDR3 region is CASSFGNTQYF. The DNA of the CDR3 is TGTGCCAGCAGCTTCGGTAATACGCAGTATTTT. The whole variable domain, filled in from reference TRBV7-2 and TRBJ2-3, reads GAGVSQSPSNKVTEKGKDVELRCDPISGHTALYWYRQSLGQGLEFLIYFQGNSAPDKSGLPSDRFSAERTGGSVSTLTIQRTQQEDSAVYLCASSFGNTQYFGPGTRLTVL.

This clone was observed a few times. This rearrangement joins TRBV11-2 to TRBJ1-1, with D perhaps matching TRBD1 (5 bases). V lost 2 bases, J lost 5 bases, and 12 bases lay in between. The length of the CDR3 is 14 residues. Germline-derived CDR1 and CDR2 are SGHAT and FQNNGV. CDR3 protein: CASSLPSGYTEAFF. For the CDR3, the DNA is TGTGCCAGCAGCTTACCATCAGGGTATACTGAAGCTTTCTTT. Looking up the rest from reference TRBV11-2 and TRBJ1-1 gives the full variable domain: EAGVAQSPRYKIIEKRQSVAFWCNPISGHATLYWYQQILGQGPKLLIQFQNNGVVDDSQLPKDRFSAERLKGVDSTLKIQPAKLEDSAVYLCASSLPSGYTEAFFGQGTRLTVV.

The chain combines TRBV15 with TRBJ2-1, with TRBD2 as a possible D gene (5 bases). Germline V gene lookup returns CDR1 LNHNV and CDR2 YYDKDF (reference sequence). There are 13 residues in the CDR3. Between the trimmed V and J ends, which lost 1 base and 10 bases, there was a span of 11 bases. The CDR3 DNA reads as TGTGCCACCAGCAGAGGGGGAGCGAACGAGCAGTTCTTC. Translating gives CATSRGGANEQFF.

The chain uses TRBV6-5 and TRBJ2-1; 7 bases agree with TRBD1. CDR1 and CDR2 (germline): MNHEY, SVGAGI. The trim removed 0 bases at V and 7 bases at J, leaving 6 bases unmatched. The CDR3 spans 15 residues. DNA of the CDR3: TGTGCCAGCAGTTACTCGGGCAGGGGGAATAATGAGCAGTTCTTC. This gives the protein CASSYSGRGNNEQFF.

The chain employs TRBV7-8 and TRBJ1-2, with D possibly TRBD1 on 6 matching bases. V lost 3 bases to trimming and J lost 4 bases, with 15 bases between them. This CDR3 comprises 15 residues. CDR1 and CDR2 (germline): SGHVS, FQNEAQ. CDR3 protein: CASSLTGIAGYGYTF. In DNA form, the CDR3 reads TGTGCCAGCAGCTTGACAGGTATTGCCGGCTATGGCTACACCTTC.

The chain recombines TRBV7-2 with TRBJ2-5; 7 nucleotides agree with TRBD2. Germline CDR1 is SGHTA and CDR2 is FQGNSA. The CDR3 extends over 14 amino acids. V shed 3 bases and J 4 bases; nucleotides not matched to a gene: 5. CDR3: CASSLRGNRETQYF. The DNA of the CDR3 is TGTGCCAGCAGCTTGCGGGGGAATAGAGAGACCCAGTACTTC.